This is a list of T cell receptor beta chains from one sample in a study of pediatric ulcerative colitis. The data were produced by immunoSEQ multiplex PCR, yet TCRdb's version contains in-frame clones alone and is incomplete. The data show some 57,000 clones, about 87% seen once. Material: blood. The receptors were gathered from a boy between 10 and 17 years old who was a control in a study of pediatric ulcerative colitis. CDR3s include the opening cysteine and the closing phenylalanine or tryptophan. D genes are given only for firm matches. Size tells how often a clone was seen (once, few, many) or the class of an expanded clone, and some rows leave it out.

D gene: NA
clone size: NA
V gene: TRBV27
J gene: TRBJ2-4
CDR3 DNA: TGTGCCAGCAGGGCCTACACGGGCAAAAACATTCAGTACTTC
CDR3 protein: CASRAYTGKNIQYF

D gene: TRBD2
clone size: NA
V gene: TRBV5-1
J gene: TRBJ2-7
CDR3 DNA: TGCGCCAGCAGCCCCGGGGGAGCGGGGCGAACCTACGAGCAGTACTTC
CDR3 protein: CASSPGGAGRTYEQYF

D gene: NA
clone size: once
V gene: TRBV12-2
J gene: TRBJ2-3
CDR3 DNA: TGTGCAAGTCGCTTAGGAAAGCGGGGGCCTAGCACAGATACGCAGTATTTT
CDR3 protein: CASRLGKRGPSTDTQYF

D gene: NA
clone size: NA
V gene: TRBV19
J gene: TRBJ2-6
CDR3 DNA: TGTGCCAGTAGCCCACCAGGAGCCCTCTCTGGGGCCAACGTCCTGACTTTC
CDR3 protein: CASSPPGALSGANVLTF

D gene: TRBD2
clone size: NA
V gene: TRBV9
J gene: TRBJ2-3
CDR3 DNA: TGTGCCAGCAGCGTACGGACTAGCGGACCCACAGATACGCAGTATTTT
CDR3 protein: CASSVRTSGPTDTQYF

D gene: NA
clone size: NA
V gene: TRBV29-1
J gene: TRBJ2-7
CDR3 DNA: TGCAGCGTTGATCCCGGCGGCGACGAGCAGTACTTC
CDR3 protein: CSVDPGGDEQYF

D gene: TRBD2
clone size: NA
V gene: TRBV7-2
J gene: TRBJ2-4
CDR3 DNA: TGTGCCAGCAGCGCGGGACTAGCGGGGGTTAACATTCAGTACTTC
CDR3 protein: CASSAGLAGVNIQYF

D gene: TRBD1
clone size: NA
V gene: TRBV11-2
J gene: TRBJ2-3
CDR3 DNA: TGTGCCAGCAGCTCTGGACAGGGGGCAGGGGATACGCAGTATTTT
CDR3 protein: CASSSGQGAGDTQYF

D gene: TRBD2
clone size: NA
V gene: TRBV4-3
J gene: TRBJ2-3
CDR3 DNA: TGCGCCAGCAGCCAGGAAAGAGCGGGGGGGCCGACAGATACGCAGTATTTT
CDR3 protein: CASSQERAGGPTDTQYF

D gene: NA
clone size: NA
V gene: TRBV6-6
J gene: TRBJ1-2
CDR3 DNA: TGTGCCAGCACTAAGGGAGAGGATTATGGCTACACCTTC
CDR3 protein: CASTKGEDYGYTF

D gene: NA
clone size: few
V gene: TRBV6-1
J gene: TRBJ1-5
CDR3 DNA: TGTGCCAGCAGGGTGGCAGATCAGCCCCAGCATTTT
CDR3 protein: CASRVADQPQHF

D gene: NA
clone size: NA
V gene: TRBV6-5
J gene: TRBJ1-3
CDR3 DNA: TGTGCCAGCAGTTACTCCTTCCCAGGAAACACCATATATTTT
CDR3 protein: CASSYSFPGNTIYF

D gene: TRBD1
clone size: NA
V gene: TRBV14
J gene: TRBJ2-1
CDR3 DNA: TGTGCCAGCAGCCAAAGGCAGGGGGCCTACAATGAGCAGTTCTTC
CDR3 protein: CASSQRQGAYNEQFF

D gene: TRBD1
clone size: NA
V gene: TRBV5-1
J gene: TRBJ2-7
CDR3 DNA: TGCGCCAGCAGCTTATGGGACAGCAACTCCTACGAGCAGTACTTC
CDR3 protein: CASSLWDSNSYEQYF

D gene: NA
clone size: NA
V gene: TRBV19
J gene: TRBJ1-2
CDR3 DNA: TGTGCCAGTAGTGGTACACCAACTTATGGCTACACCTTC
CDR3 protein: CASSGTPTYGYTF

D gene: TRBD2
clone size: NA
V gene: TRBV10-2
J gene: TRBJ2-5
CDR3 DNA: TGCACCAGCAGTGACCAAGCGGGAGCGCGACAGACCCAGTACTTC
CDR3 protein: CTSSDQAGARQTQYF

D gene: TRBD1
clone size: NA
V gene: TRBV29-1
J gene: TRBJ1-2
CDR3 DNA: TGCAGCGTTAGACAGGGTGAAGACTATGGCTACACCTTC
CDR3 protein: CSVRQGEDYGYTF

D gene: TRBD1
clone size: NA
V gene: TRBV28
J gene: TRBJ2-7
CDR3 DNA: TGTGCCAGCAGCCTCGGACAGGGAAACCGAGGGCAGTACTTC
CDR3 protein: CASSLGQGNRGQYF

D gene: NA
clone size: NA
V gene: TRBV19
J gene: TRBJ1-2
CDR3 DNA: TGTGCCAGTAGTCTCGTATCCGGACAGCCGATTCCTTATGGCTACACCTTC
CDR3 protein: CASSLVSGQPIPYGYTF

D gene: NA
clone size: NA
V gene: TRBV15
J gene: TRBJ2-2
CDR3 DNA: TGTGCCACCAGCAGAGGTACAGGGACCGGGGAGCTGTTTTTT
CDR3 protein: CATSRGTGTGELFF

D gene: TRBD2
clone size: NA
V gene: TRBV18
J gene: TRBJ2-1
CDR3 DNA: TGTGCCAGCTCACCACTAGCGGGGGGGCACAATGAGCAGTTCTTC
CDR3 protein: CASSPLAGGHNEQFF